This T cell receptor beta chain was captured in a study of tumor-infiltrating lymphocytes in localized non-small cell lung cancer. As for the study in general: From each patient, both tumor and uninvolved lung, non-adjacent to tumor, were sampled.

This clone is judged medium-sized. Its target is unknown. The protocol was immunoSEQ multiplex PCR, while the TCRdb copy is restricted to in-frame clones and leaves out a portion. This sample has fewer than 20,000 clones, with around 63% found just once. Regarding the study as a whole: Immunotypes IM1 and IM2 had similar TCR-derived T-cell fractions. Each assay used a separate piece of the same tissue.

Sequencing was carried out using lung tumor tissue. The receptor was isolated from a human donor with non-small cell lung cancer.

DNA for the CDR3: TGTGCCACCAGCTCACCCCAGGACAGGACCCACTATCAGCCCCAGCATTTT. As protein: CATSSPQDRTHYQPQHF. The chain joins TRBV15 to TRBJ1-5, with TRBD1 matching over 7 bases. The V segment lost 5 bases and the J segment 5 bases; nucleotides outside the gene matches: 15. Germline-derived CDR1 and CDR2 are LNHNV and YYDKDF (reference sequence). The CDR3 runs to 17 residues.